These 6 T cell receptor beta chains share one sample of origin, sequenced in a study of neoadjuvant nivolumab and ipilimumab in lung cancer. Here immunoSEQ multiplex PCR was the method, and the copy in TCRdb shows in-frame clones only, minus some. The repertoire has about 38,000 clones, roughly 87% of them found once; the top ten carry approximately 3.3%. The sequencing here drew on peripheral blood, taken before neoadjuvant nivolumab, alone or with ipilimumab. The receptors originated from an adult with non-small cell lung cancer.

The V and J genes are TRBV19 and TRBJ2-1; 7 positions match TRBD1. Germline V lookup: CDR1 LNHDA, CDR2 SQIVND (reference sequence). This CDR3 comprises 14 residues. With V trimmed by 5 bases and J by 4 bases, 5 bases remained unmatched. As DNA, the CDR3 is TGTGCCAGTAGTGGCCGGGACAGATACAATGAGCAGTTCTTC. As protein: CASSGRDRYNEQFF.

This sequence joins TRBV14 and TRBJ2-3, with D possibly being TRBD1 or TRBD2 (5 bases each). Germline-derived CDR1 and CDR2 are SGHDN and FVKESK. The V end was cut by 2 bases, the J end by 4 bases, with 19 bases between. There are 17 residues in the CDR3. The CDR3 region is CASSQTAGLMGADTQYF. The CDR3 DNA is TGTGCCAGCAGCCAAACCGCCGGTCTCATGGGGGCAGATACGCAGTATTTT.

The V and J genes are TRBV20-1 and TRBJ2-7; D ambiguous. CDR3 length equals 10 residues. V was shortened by 5 bases and J by 4 bases, with 6 bases between the two germline ends. Per germline, CDR1 DFQATT and CDR2 SNEGSKA (reference sequence). The CDR3 coding sequence is TGCAGTGCTTCGACTTACGAGCAGTACTTC. It yields the protein CSASTYEQYF.

V usage is TRBV18 and J usage is TRBJ1-1; no firm D call. The V gene's germline CDR1 is KGHSH and CDR2 LQKENI. Trimming removed 6 bases from V and 1 base from J, with 15 bases in between. The CDR3 consists of 15 residues. DNA of the CDR3: TGTGCCAGCTCGCCCACCCTAGGTGAGAACACTGAAGCTTTCTTT. Encoded protein: CASSPTLGENTEAFF.

J is TRBJ2-3 and V is TRBV27; 9 bases align to TRBD2. Germline assignment: CDR1 MNHEY and CDR2 SMNVEV (reference sequence). This CDR3 spans 17 amino acids. V was clipped by 4 bases and J by 0 bases; unmatched bases: 8. CDR3 nucleotide sequence: TGTGCCAGCAGTTCATACCGACTAGCGGATAGCACAGATACGCAGTATTTT. This translates into CASSSYRLADSTDTQYF.

The rearrangement links TRBV7-3 to TRBJ2-7; 8 bases agree with TRBD2. V lost 1 base, J lost 2 bases, and 10 bases stayed unmatched. The CDR3 contains 17 residues. Germline V gene data show CDR1 as SGHTA and CDR2 as FQGTGA. The CDR3, as DNA: TGTGCCAGCAGCTTAAGGACTGCAGCGGGAGACCCCTACGAGCAGTACTTC. It codes for CASSLRTAAGDPYEQYF.